The entry below gives a single T cell receptor beta chain sequence along with its context. Profiled with immunoSEQ multiplex PCR; TCRdb holds only in-frame clones, not every one. The sample includes a few million clones, around 93% of them seen just once. The sample belongs to a study of shared clonotypes between healthy human individuals. Germline V gene data show CDR1 as LGHNA and CDR2 as YSLEER. V was trimmed by 2 bases and J by 5 bases, leaving 15 bases between them. This CDR3 spans 15 amino acids. The sequenced sample consisted of naive CD4+ T cells from PBMCs. Subset given: CD45RA+ positively selected. The clonotype originates from a man aged 18 to 29 in good health. Some clones in this sample may be carry-over from other donors' samples. The V call is TRBV4-3, the J call TRBJ2-5; D remains unclear. Written as DNA, the CDR3 is TGCGCCAGCAGCCAAACATTACAGTTCCGGGAGACCCAGTACTTC. It yields the protein CASSQTLQFRETQYF.